This TCR beta chain was sequenced during a study of blood T cell repertoires in COVID-19. In the study overall: Samples representing acute and convalescent COVID-19 were sourced from the United States, Italy and Spain. The cDNA or gDNA used as material had been derived from T cells, B-cell-depleted T cells, or PBMCs.

Trimming removed 5 bases at V and 4 bases at J, with 16 bases between. The germline CDR1 and CDR2 sequences are MNHEY and SVGAGI. The CDR3 loop spans 15 amino acids. Original processing methods: Amplification of reference gene primers was used by the study to estimate nucleated cell counts. Profiling relied on immunoSEQ multiplex PCR, and the TCRdb table lists in-frame clones only, not all of them. D and trimming were read from the DNA, whereas the V and J calls and clone size are those reported in that table. The repertoire holds 250,000 to 300,000 clones, 80% to 85% seen once, with around 4% in the top ten.

Sequencing was carried out using peripheral blood. The source of this sequence is a man aged 60-69 years with acute or convalescent COVID-19. The chain recombines TRBV6-5 with TRBJ2-3; weak D call: TRBD2 (5 bases). CDR3 sequence reads: CASSLAGGTPDTQYF. The CDR3 DNA sequence: TGTGCCAGCAGTCTCGCGGGTGGCACCCCAGATACGCAGTATTTT.